The clone carrying this T cell receptor beta chain has just a few counts. The CDR3 spans 18 residues. The V and J ends lost 4 bases and 12 bases, in that order; junction bases with no gene match: 19. Germline-derived CDR1 and CDR2 are KGHDR and SFDVKD. The source of the sample is a study of early T cells in non-severe SARS-CoV-2 infection. As for the study in general: Sequenced bulk RNA came from whole blood that was unsorted, and chains were unpaired.

Using its own MiXCR run on the 5' RACE reads, TCRdb lists one record per CDR3 protein. The sample lists under 85,000 distinct CDR3 sequences, 9.5% to 13% occurring once. The sequenced material came from whole blood. This sequence joins TRBV24-1 and TRBJ2-1; the match to TRBD2 covers 11 bases. The TCR originated in an adult who was a healthcare worker with PCR-confirmed SARS-CoV-2 infection or an uninfected control (not recorded which). The DNA for the CDR3 is TGTGCCACCAGTGACCCACCTAGGCTAGCGGGGGGCCCAGGTGGGCAGTTCTTC. This sequence encodes CATSDPPRLAGGPGGQFF.